The 5 T cell receptor beta chains below were found in one sample sequenced in a study of blood T cell repertoires in COVID-19. Profiled with immunoSEQ multiplex PCR; TCRdb holds only in-frame clones, not every one. The table has around 250,000 clones, about nine tenths seen once. Sequencing was carried out using PBMCs or T cells enriched from blood (not recorded which). These receptors were collected from a woman under 40 with acute COVID-19.

This chain connects TRBV27 to TRBJ1-2, with 8 bases lining up with TRBD1. There are 13 residues in the CDR3. The V gene's germline CDR1 is MNHEY and CDR2 SMNVEV (reference sequence). V lost 4 bases and J lost 8; bases outside the gene matches: 6. The CDR3 loop reads CASSYQGAYGYTF. The CDR3 DNA is TGTGCCAGCAGTTATCAGGGGGCTTACGGCTACACCTTC.

Of note for this clone: The same CDR3 also results from other DNA sequences found in this sample. The chain combines TRBV5-1 with TRBJ2-7; 14 bases map to TRBD2. This CDR3 spans 16 amino acids. Germline CDR1 and CDR2: SGHRS and YFSETQ. Trimming removed 0 bases from V and 4 bases from J; junction bases left unmatched: 3. The DNA for the CDR3 is TGCGCCAGCAGCTTGGGAGGGACTAGCGGGAGTTACGAGCAGTACTTC. Translation gives CASSLGGTSGSYEQYF.

The rearrangement links TRBV28 to TRBJ1-6, with D unresolved. Germline CDR1 and CDR2: MDHEN and SYDVKM. The CDR3 is 15 residues long. Trimming pared 6 bases from V and 3 bases from J, leaving 12 bases between. The CDR3 DNA reads TGTGCCAGCAGCTCGACTCGATTCTATAATTCACCCCTCCACTTT. The encoded protein is CASSSTRFYNSPLHF.

This chain links TRBV19 with TRBJ2-6; 7 bases align to TRBD1. Germline V CDR1 and CDR2: LNHDA, SQIVND (reference sequence). Trimming at V came to 5 bases and at J to 1 base, leaving 2 bases not matched to a gene. The CDR3 totals 15 residues. The CDR3 coding sequence is TGTGCCAGTAGTTTACAGGGGTCTGGGGCCAACGTCCTGACTTTC. This encodes CASSLQGSGANVLTF.

The chain couples TRBV11-1 to TRBJ2-1; 11 positions agree with TRBD2. V lost 5 bases, J lost 8 bases, and 8 bases stayed unmatched. The length of the CDR3 is 15 residues. CDR1 and CDR2 from the germline V gene are SGHAT and FQDESV (reference sequence). The CDR3 sequence is CASSRLAGGPHEQFF. CDR3 coding DNA: TGTGCCAGCAGCCGGTTAGCGGGAGGGCCTCATGAGCAGTTCTTC.